This T cell receptor beta chain derives from a study of blood T cells in healthy people across ages. Broader study findings: Diversity of TCR beta per million T cells declined in a roughly linear way with age. Observed TCR beta diversity showed a strong correlation with the percentage of naive T cells as measured by flow cytometry.

Through a sample-barcoded 5' primer and a J-beta primer mix, a second PCR was run for roughly 7 to 12 cycles. Each CDR3 protein is one row after TCRdb ran MiXCR on the 5' RACE reads. The sample carries some 860,000 distinct CDR3 sequences, around 50% recorded once. Per the germline V gene, CDR1 is MNHEY and CDR2 is SVGAGI. V was pared by 5 bases and J by 7 bases, with 10 bases of the junction left unmatched. There are 15 residues in the CDR3. Donor samples were obtained from healthy Caucasian individuals from Russia, aged about 6 to 100. Per sample, a minimum of 6 million PBMCs were isolated. Remarks on this clonotype: Its antigen is unknown. A much more abundant neighbour one base away suggests this may be a read error.

Sequenced sample: blood. The chain carries TRBV6-5 and TRBJ2-7, with 11 bases fitting TRBD2. This receptor was obtained from a man in his forties in good health. The CDR3 DNA follows: TGTGCCAGCAGTCTTAGCGGGGGGGCCCTTCATGAGCAGTACTTC. Its translation is CASSLSGGALHEQYF.